This T cell receptor (beta chain) appears in the sequencing data of a study of blood T cell repertoires in COVID-19. Trimming took 6 bases from V and 5 from J; bases not matched to a gene: 9. CDR3 length equals 14 residues. Germline V gene lookup returns CDR1 GTSNPN and CDR2 SVGIG (reference sequence). The protocol was immunoSEQ multiplex PCR, while the TCRdb copy is restricted to in-frame clones and leaves out a portion. In the table there are about 99,000 clones, about four fifths of which are singletons. The receptor was isolated from a woman of 80 years or more with active or convalescent COVID-19. The sample was peripheral blood. The chain links TRBV30 to TRBJ2-1; 8 bases are shared with TRBD2. The DNA for the CDR3 is TGTGCCTGCGATCCGGGACTAGAGAACAATGAGCAGTTCTTC. Protein sequence: CACDPGLENNEQFF.